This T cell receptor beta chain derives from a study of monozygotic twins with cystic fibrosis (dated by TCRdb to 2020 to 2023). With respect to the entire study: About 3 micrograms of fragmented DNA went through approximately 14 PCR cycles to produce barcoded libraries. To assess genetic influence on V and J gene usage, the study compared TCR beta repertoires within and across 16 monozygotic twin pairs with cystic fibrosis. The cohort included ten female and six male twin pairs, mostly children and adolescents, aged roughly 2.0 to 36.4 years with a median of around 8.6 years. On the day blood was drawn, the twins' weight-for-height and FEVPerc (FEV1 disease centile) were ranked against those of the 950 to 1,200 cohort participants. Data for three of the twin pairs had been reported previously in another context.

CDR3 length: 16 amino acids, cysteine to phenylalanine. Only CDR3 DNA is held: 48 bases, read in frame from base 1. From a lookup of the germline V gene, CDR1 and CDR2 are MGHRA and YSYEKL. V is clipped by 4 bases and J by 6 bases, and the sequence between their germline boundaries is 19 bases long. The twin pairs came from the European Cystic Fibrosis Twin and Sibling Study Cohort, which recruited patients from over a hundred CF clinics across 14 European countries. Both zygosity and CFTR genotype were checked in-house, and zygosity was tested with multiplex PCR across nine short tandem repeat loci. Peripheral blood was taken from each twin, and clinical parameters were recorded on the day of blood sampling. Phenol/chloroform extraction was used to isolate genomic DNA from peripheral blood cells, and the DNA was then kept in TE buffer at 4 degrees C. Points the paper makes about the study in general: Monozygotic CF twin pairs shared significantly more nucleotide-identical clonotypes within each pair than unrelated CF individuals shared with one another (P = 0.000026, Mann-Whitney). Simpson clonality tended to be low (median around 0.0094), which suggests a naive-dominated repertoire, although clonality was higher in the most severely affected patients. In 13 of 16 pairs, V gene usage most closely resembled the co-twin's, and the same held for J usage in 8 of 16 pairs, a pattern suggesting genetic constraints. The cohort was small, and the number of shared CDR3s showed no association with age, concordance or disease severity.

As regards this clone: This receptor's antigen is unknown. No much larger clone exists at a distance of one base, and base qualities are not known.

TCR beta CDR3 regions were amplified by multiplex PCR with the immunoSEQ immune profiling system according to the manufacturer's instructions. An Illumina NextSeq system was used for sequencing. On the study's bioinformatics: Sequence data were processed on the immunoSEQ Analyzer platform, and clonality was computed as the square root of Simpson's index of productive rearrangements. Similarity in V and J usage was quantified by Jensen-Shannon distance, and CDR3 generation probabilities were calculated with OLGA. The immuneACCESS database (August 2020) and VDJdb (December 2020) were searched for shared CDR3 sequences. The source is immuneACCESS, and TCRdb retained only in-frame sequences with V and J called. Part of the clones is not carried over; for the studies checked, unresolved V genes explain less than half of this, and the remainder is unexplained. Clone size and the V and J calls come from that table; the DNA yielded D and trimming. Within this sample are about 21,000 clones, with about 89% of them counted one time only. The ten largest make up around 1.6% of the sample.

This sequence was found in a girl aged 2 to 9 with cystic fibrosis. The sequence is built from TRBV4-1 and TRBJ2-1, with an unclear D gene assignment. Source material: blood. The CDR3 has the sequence CASSLLTAWPLNEQFF. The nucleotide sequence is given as TGCGCCAGCAGCCTATTGACCGCTTGGCCCCTCAATGAGCAGTTCTTC.